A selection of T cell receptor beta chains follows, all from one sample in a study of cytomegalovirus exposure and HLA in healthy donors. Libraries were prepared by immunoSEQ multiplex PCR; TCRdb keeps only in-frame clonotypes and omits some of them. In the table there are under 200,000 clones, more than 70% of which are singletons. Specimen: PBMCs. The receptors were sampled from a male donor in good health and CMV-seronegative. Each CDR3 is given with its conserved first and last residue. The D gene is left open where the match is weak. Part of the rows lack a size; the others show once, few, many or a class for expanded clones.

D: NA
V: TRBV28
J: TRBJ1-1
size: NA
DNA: TGTGCCAGCAGCTCCCCGGGGGTGAACACTGAAGCTTTCTTT
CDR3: CASSSPGVNTEAFF

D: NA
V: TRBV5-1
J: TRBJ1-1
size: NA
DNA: TGCGCCAGCAGCTTGGAGGGGGTGAACACTGAAGCTTTCTTT
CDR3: CASSLEGVNTEAFF

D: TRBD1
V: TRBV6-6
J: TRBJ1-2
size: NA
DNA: TGTGCCAGCAGTAACACCGGGACAGCCTATGGCTACACCTTC
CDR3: CASSNTGTAYGYTF

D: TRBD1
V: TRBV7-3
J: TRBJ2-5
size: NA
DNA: TGTGCCAGCAGCCGGGACAGAAATCAAGAGACCCAGTACTTC
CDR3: CASSRDRNQETQYF

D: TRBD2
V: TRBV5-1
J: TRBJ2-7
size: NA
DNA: TGCGCCAGCAGCTTGGTGGGGGGGGCCTACGAGCAGTACTTC
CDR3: CASSLVGGAYEQYF

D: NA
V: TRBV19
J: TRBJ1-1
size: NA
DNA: TGTGCCAGTAGTACCTCAGGGTTGAACACTGAAGCTTTCTTT
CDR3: CASSTSGLNTEAFF

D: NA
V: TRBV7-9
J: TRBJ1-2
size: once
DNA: TGTGCCAGCGGTGACGGGAGCTATGGCTACACCTTC
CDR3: CASGDGSYGYTF

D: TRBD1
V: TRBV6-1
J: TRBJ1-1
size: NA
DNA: TGTGCCAGCAGTGACCGGGACAGGGGGCGGAACACTGAAGCTTTCTTT
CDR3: CASSDRDRGRNTEAFF

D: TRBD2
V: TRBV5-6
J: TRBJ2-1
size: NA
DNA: TGTGCCAGCAGCTTGAGGACTAGCACCTACAATGAGCAGTTCTTC
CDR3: CASSLRTSTYNEQFF

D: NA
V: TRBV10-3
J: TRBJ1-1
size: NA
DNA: TGTGCCATACTGGCCGGGGTGGGCATGAACACTGAAGCTTTCTTT
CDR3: CAILAGVGMNTEAFF

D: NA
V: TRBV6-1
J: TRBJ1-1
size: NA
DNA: TGTGCCAGCAGTGAAGGTTTGTGGGGCAGGGGGAACACTGAAGCTTTCTTT
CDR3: CASSEGLWGRGNTEAFF

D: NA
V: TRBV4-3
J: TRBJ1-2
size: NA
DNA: TGCGCCAGCAGCCAAGATTTTGTAGGGGCTAACTATGGCTACACCTTC
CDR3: CASSQDFVGANYGYTF

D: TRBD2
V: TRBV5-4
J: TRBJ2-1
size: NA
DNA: TGTGCCAGCAGCTTCTCTGCGGGACTAGCGGGGGGTGAGCAGTTCTTC
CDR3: CASSFSAGLAGGEQFF

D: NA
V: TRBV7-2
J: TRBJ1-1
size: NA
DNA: TGTGCCAGCAGCTTCCCGGAAGGGGTTGAAGCTTTCTTT
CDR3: CASSFPEGVEAFF

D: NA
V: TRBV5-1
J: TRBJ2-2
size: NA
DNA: TGCGCCAGCAGCCCCATGGAGGTACGCGCGAACACCGGGGAGCTGTTTTTT
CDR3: CASSPMEVRANTGELFF

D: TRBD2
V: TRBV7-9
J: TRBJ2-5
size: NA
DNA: TGTGCCAGCAGCTTGGCGGGAGAGGGGACCCAGTACTTC
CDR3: CASSLAGEGTQYF

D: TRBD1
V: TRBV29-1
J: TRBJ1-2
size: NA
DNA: TGCAGCGTTGGCCGGGACAGGGAGGACTATGGCTACACCTTC
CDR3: CSVGRDREDYGYTF

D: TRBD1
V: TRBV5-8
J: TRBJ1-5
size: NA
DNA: TGTGCCAGCAGCCCCGGACAGGGATGGGGTCAGCCCCAGCATTTT
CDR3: CASSPGQGWGQPQHF

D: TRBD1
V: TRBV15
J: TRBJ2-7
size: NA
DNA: TGTGCCACCAGCAGAGCTAGGGGACAGGGATGCCACGAGCAGTACTTC
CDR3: CATSRARGQGCHEQYF

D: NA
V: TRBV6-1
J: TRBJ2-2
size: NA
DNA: TGTGCCAGCAGTGATATATCCGGGGACTTCACCGGGGAGCTGTTTTTT
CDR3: CASSDISGDFTGELFF

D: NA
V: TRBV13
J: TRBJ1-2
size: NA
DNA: TGTGCCAGCAGCGCCAGAGACAGAAACAAGGGGGGCTACACCTTC
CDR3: CASSARDRNKGGYTF

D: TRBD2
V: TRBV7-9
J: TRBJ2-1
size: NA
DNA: TGTGCCAGCAGCTTAGCGAGCGGGGGGGTTTCCTACAATGAGCAGTTCTTC
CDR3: CASSLASGGVSYNEQFF

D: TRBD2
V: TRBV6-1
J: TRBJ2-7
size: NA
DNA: TGTGCCAGCAGCAAAGGACCGGGACTAGCCTTCGAGCAGTACTTC
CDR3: CASSKGPGLAFEQYF

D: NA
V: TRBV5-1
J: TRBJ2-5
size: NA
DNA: TGCGCCAGCAGCATAGATCAAGAGACCCAGTACTTC
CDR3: CASSIDQETQYF

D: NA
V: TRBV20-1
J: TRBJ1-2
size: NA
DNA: TGCAGTGCTAGTGGCCTTGGTGGCTACACCTTC
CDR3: CSASGLGGYTF

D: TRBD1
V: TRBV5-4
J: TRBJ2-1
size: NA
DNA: TGTGCCAGCAGCCCCAGACAGGGATCCCACAATGAGCAGTTCTTC
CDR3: CASSPRQGSHNEQFF

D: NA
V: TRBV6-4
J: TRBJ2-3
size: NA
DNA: TGTGCCAGCAGTGGAGGACAGCTCACAGATACGCAGTATTTT
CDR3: CASSGGQLTDTQYF

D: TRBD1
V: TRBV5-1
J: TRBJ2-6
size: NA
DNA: TGCGCCAGCAGCTCCAGGGGGTCTGGGGCCAACGTCCTGACTTTC
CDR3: CASSSRGSGANVLTF

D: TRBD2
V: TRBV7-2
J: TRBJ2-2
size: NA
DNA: TGTGCCAGCAGCTTAAGCATAGCGGGAGGTTCCTCCACCGGGGAGCTGTTTTTT
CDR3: CASSLSIAGGSSTGELFF

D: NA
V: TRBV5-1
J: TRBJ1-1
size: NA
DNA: TGCGCCAGCAGCTTGGTACTGCAGGTGCCCTACACTGAAGCTTTCTTT
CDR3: CASSLVLQVPYTEAFF

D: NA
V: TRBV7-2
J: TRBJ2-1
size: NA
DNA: TGTGCCAGCAGCCCCATACAGACAATAGAGCAGTTCTTC
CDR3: CASSPIQTIEQFF

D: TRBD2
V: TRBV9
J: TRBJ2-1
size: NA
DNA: TGTGCCAGCAGCGTAGGGACTAGCGGGGCTGCCTACAATGAGCAGTTCTTC
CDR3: CASSVGTSGAAYNEQFF

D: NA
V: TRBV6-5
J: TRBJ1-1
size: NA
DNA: TGTGCCAGCAGTGAGCTGGGGAGGGCTTTCTTT
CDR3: CASSELGRAFF

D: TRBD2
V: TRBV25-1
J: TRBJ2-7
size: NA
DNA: TGTGCCAGCAGTGAAGGTAGCGGGGGGCCCCCCTACGAGCAGTACTTC
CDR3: CASSEGSGGPPYEQYF

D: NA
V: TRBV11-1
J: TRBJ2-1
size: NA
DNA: TGTGCCAGCAGCTTAGTTGGGGCTTACAATGAGCAGTTCTTC
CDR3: CASSLVGAYNEQFF

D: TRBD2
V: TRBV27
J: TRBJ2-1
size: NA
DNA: TGTGCCAGCAGTTTATTCCTAGCGGGATACAATGAGCAGTTCTTC
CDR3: CASSLFLAGYNEQFF

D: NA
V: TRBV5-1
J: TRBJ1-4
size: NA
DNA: TGCGCCAGCAGCTTGGTGGCAATGAATGAAAAACTGTTTTTT
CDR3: CASSLVAMNEKLFF

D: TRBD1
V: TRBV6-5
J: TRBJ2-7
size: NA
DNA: TGTGCCAGCAGTTACTCGAGGGGACAGGCCTACGAGCAGTACTTC
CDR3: CASSYSRGQAYEQYF

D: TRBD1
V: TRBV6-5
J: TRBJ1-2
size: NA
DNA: TGTGCTTCATCGGGCGGGACAGGCCTAAACTATGGCTACACCTTC
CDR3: CASSGGTGLNYGYTF

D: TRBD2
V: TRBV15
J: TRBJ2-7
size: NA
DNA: TGTGCCACCAGCAGAGGGGCGGGGGGCTACGAGCAGTACTTC
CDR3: CATSRGAGGYEQYF

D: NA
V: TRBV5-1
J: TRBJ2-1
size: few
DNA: TGCGCCAGCAGCTCAGACGATGGCGGAGCATACAATGAGCAGTTCTTC
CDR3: CASSSDDGGAYNEQFF

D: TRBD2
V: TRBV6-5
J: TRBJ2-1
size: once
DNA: TGTGCCAGCAGTTATAAGCGGGGGGGGAATGAGCAGTTCTTC
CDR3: CASSYKRGGNEQFF

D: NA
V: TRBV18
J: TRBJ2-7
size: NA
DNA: TGTGCCAGCTCACTACTAACCGTTGATGTTTCAAGCTCCTACGAGCAGTACTTC
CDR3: CASSLLTVDVSSSYEQYF